The present TCR beta chain was sequenced within a study of control samples from healthy donors and cancer patients. The ends lost 1 base at V and 2 bases at J; junction bases unmatched: 6. CDR1 and CDR2 from the germline V gene are SGHDT and YYEEEE. CDR3 size: 15 residues. The table came from immunoSEQ multiplex PCR; TCRdb's copy has only in-frame clones and leaves some out. The sample shows roughly 450,000 clones, 75% to 95% of them seen only once. The V and J genes are TRBV5-6 and TRBJ2-7, with 7 bases lining up with TRBD2. Sequences were obtained from PBMCs. The clonotype comes from a man between 35 and 55 years old with head and neck cancer. This CDR3 is CASSLSSGSTYEQYF. CDR3 DNA sequence: TGTGCCAGCAGCTTGAGTAGCGGGTCAACCTACGAGCAGTACTTC.